The 21 T cell receptor beta chains below were found in one sample sequenced in a study of T-cell reconstitution after alpha-beta-depleted transplantation in children. Preparation of the TCRbeta library was carried out with unique molecular identifiers. Each CDR3 protein gets one entry after TCRdb re-called the PCR reads with MiXCR. The sample lists hundreds of thousands of distinct CDR3 sequences, around 16% seen once, with roughly 3.3% in the top ten. Here the sequenced sample was PBMCs from the stem cell graft donor, taken from the stem cell graft. The receptors originated from a human donor who donated a stem cell graft to a child with acute lymphoblastic leukemia.

This clonotype has just a few counts. The gene calls are TRBV27 and TRBJ2-5, with 11 bases identical to TRBD1. The V gene end was trimmed by 3 bases and the J gene end by 4 bases; junction bases not matched to a gene: 4. Germline lookup yields CDR1 MNHEY and CDR2 SMNVEV (reference sequence). CDR3 length: 15 amino acids. The CDR3 here is CASSFSGQGAETQYF. In DNA, the CDR3 is TGTGCCAGCAGTTTCTCCGGACAGGGGGCAGAGACCCAGTACTTC.

The chain employs TRBV5-1 and TRBJ1-2; D is perhaps TRBD1 (6 bases). Between the trimmed V and J ends, which lost 5 bases and 4 bases, there was a span of 15 bases. Germline CDR1 is SGHRS and CDR2 is YFSETQ. This CDR3 is 14 amino acids long. CDR3 in amino acids: CASSSDRPIYGYTF. CDR3 bases: TGCGCCAGCAGTTCCGACAGGCCTATCTATGGCTACACCTTC.

CDR3: CSVSPMNTEAFF. CDR3 nucleotides: TGCAGCGTTTCCCCAATGAACACTGAAGCTTTCTTT. This chain joins TRBV29-1 and TRBJ1-1; D gene uncertain. V lost 5 bases and J lost 0, with 7 bases in between. The germline V gene encodes CDR1 SQVTM and CDR2 ANQGSEA. The CDR3 contains 12 residues. Full variable domain (rest looked up from reference TRBV29-1 and TRBJ1-1): SAVISQKPSRDICQRGTSLTIQCQVDSQVTMMFWYRQQPGQSLTLIATANQGSEATYESGFVIDKFPISRPNLTFSTLTVSNMSPEDSSIYLCSVSPMNTEAFFGQGTRLTVV.

The chain uses TRBV5-1 and TRBJ2-1; 7 bases line up with TRBD2. Losses at the gene ends were 3 bases for V and 8 bases for J; bases not matched to a gene: 5. Germline V gene data show CDR1 as SGHRS and CDR2 as YFSETQ. This CDR3 has 13 residues. The CDR3, as DNA: TGCGCCAGCAGCTGGGGGGGAGGCGATGAGCAGTTCTTC. Its translation: CASSWGGGDEQFF.

This clonotype was seen many times. The chain employs TRBV7-7 and TRBJ1-6, with 10 bases matching TRBD1. The length of the CDR3 is 14 residues. V gave up 5 bases and J gave up 8 bases; unmatched junction bases: 3. Germline loops: CDR1 SSHAT, CDR2 FNYEAQ (reference sequence). CDR3 sequence: CASSRGTGDSPLHF. In DNA, the CDR3 is TGTGCCAGCAGCCGGGGGACAGGGGATTCACCCCTCCACTTT.

This clonotype was seen more than once but under ten times. The chain uses TRBV5-1 and TRBJ2-3; no clear D gene. The germline V and J ends were trimmed by 2 bases and 3 bases, with 10 bases remaining between them. Germline-derived CDR1 and CDR2 are SGHRS and YFSETQ. The CDR3 contains 14 residues. CDR3 bases: TGCGCCAGCAGCTTAGGACCAGCAACAGATACGCAGTATTTT. Protein sequence: CASSLGPATDTQYF.

This clonotype was observed a few times. V and J are TRBV9 and TRBJ2-7; possible D gene TRBD1, 6 bases. Germline CDR1 and CDR2: SGDLS and YYNGEE. V dropped 0 bases and J dropped 5 bases, with 15 bases sitting between them. The CDR3 has 15 residues. For the CDR3, the DNA is TGTGCCAGCAGCGTAGACCCAGGGGCGAAGAACGAGCAGTACTTC. Its protein product is CASSVDPGAKNEQYF. Full variable domain (missing parts from reference TRBV9 and TRBJ2-7): DSGVTQTPKHLITATGQRVTLRCSPRSGDLSVYWYQQSLDQGLQFLIQYYNGEERAKGNILERFSAQQFPDLHSELNLSSLELGDSALYFCASSVDPGAKNEQYFGPGTRLTVT.

The sample holds a few counts of this clonotype. The chain combines TRBV7-2 with TRBJ1-5, with D possibly matching TRBD1 (6 bases). Germline CDR1 and CDR2: SGHTA and FQGNSA. The CDR3 consists of 15 residues. With 4 bases removed from V and 5 bases from J, the gap between germline ends came to 15 bases. This chain's CDR3 is CASSWGSGVDQPQHF. The DNA for the CDR3 is TGTGCCAGCAGCTGGGGGTCAGGGGTAGATCAGCCCCAGCATTTT.

The chain is built from TRBV2 and TRBJ2-4, with 8 bases lining up with TRBD2. The CDR3 is 12 amino acids. CDR1 SNHLY and CDR2 FYNNEI come from the germline V gene. V lost 9 bases and J lost 9; bases outside the gene matches: 7. CDR3 protein: CASHGLAGIQYF. As DNA, the CDR3 is TGTGCCAGTCACGGACTAGCTGGCATTCAGTACTTC.

This clonotype was observed a few times. This chain joins TRBV29-1 and TRBJ2-2; weak D call: TRBD1 (6 bases). This CDR3 comprises 16 residues. CDR1 and CDR2 (germline): SQVTM, ANQGSEA. With 6 bases removed from V and 6 bases from J, the gap between germline ends came to 23 bases. CDR3 loop: CSVPVTGTIEAGELFF. The CDR3 DNA sequence: TGCAGCGTCCCGGTTACCGGGACAATAGAGGCCGGGGAGCTGTTTTTT.

The DNA of the CDR3 is TGTGCCAGCAGGCGCTCACGAGCTAACTATGGCTACACCTTC. Amino acids: CASRRSRANYGYTF. The J gene is TRBJ1-2, the V gene TRBV6-1, with D unclear. Trimming took 6 bases from V and 0 from J, leaving 11 bases between them. The germline V gene encodes CDR1 MNHNS and CDR2 SASEGT. This CDR3 has 14 residues.

This clonotype has a handful of counts. The chain carries TRBV6-5 and TRBJ2-7, with 7 nucleotides matching TRBD1. Per the germline V gene, CDR1 is MNHEY and CDR2 is SVGAGI. CDR3 length equals 14 residues. J lost 1 base, V lost 4 bases, and 4 bases had no gene match. CDR3 amino acids: CASSFGGQSYEQYF. The DNA for the CDR3 is TGTGCCAGCAGTTTTGGGGGACAGTCCTACGAGCAGTACTTC.

The chain employs TRBV20-1 and TRBJ2-3, with 7 bases identical to TRBD2. CDR3 length: 13 amino acids. Germline values: CDR1 DFQATT, CDR2 SNEGSKA (reference sequence). V trimming: 3 bases; J trimming: 2 bases; junction bases outside the gene matches: 2. CDR3 residues: CSARTSSTDTQYF. CDR3 coding DNA: TGCAGTGCTAGGACTAGCTCCACAGATACGCAGTATTTT.

This clonotype was seen more than once but under ten times. The chain carries TRBV9 and TRBJ2-2, with TRBD1 as a possible D gene (6 bases). This CDR3 comprises 13 residues. Germline V gene sequence: CDR1 SGDLS, CDR2 YYNGEE. Trimming took off 5 bases at V and 4 bases at J, with 9 bases between the two ends. The CDR3 protein is CASRDRITGELFF. The DNA for the CDR3 is TGTGCCAGCAGGGACAGAATCACCGGGGAGCTGTTTTTT.

This chain joins TRBV28 and TRBJ1-6, with D hard to call. The germline CDR1 and CDR2 sequences are MDHEN and SYDVKM. This CDR3 spans 17 amino acids. V shed 2 bases and J shed 7 bases, with 18 bases lying between them. The CDR3 loop is CASSLQLLPGKNSPLHF. CDR3 bases: TGTGCCAGCAGTTTACAGCTCCTCCCGGGGAAGAATTCACCCCTCCACTTT.

V usage is TRBV7-9 and J usage is TRBJ1-6, with 8 positions matching TRBD1. V lost 2 bases, J lost 14 bases, and 11 bases stayed unmatched. Germline V lookup: CDR1 SEHNR, CDR2 FQNEAQ (reference sequence). The CDR3 contains 15 residues. CDR3 in DNA: TGTGCCAGCAGCTTATGGTCGGACAGGGTCCCCACCCTCCACTTT. Its translation is CASSLWSDRVPTLHF.

V usage is TRBV12-3 or TRBV12-4 and J usage is TRBJ2-1; the match to TRBD2 covers 10 bases. V lost 6 bases, J lost 5 bases, and 10 bases stayed unmatched. The CDR3 sequence is 16 residues long. The CDR3 bases are TGTGCCAGCAGCACCCTAGCGGGAGCAAGGAACAATGAGCAGTTCTTC. Its translation: CASSTLAGARNNEQFF.

This clonotype was counted only a few times. V and J are TRBV15 and TRBJ2-1; 8 bases match TRBD2. CDR1 LNHNV and CDR2 YYDKDF come from the germline V gene (reference sequence). V was clipped by 1 base and J by 5 bases; unmatched bases: 4. CDR3 length equals 15 residues. CDR3 loop: CATSRVSSGNNEQFF. The DNA of the CDR3 is TGTGCCACCAGCAGAGTTAGTAGCGGGAACAATGAGCAGTTCTTC.

This sequence joins TRBV7-2 and TRBJ2-7; 9 bases align to TRBD2. This CDR3 spans 14 amino acids. CDR1 SGHTA and CDR2 FQGNSA come from the germline V gene. V shed 4 bases, J shed 6 bases, and the junction held 7 bases outside the gene matches. CDR3 residues: CASSSWRGGGEQYF. Here the CDR3 DNA reads TGTGCCAGCAGCTCCTGGCGGGGGGGAGGCGAGCAGTACTTC.

The sample holds a few counts of this clonotype. This chain uses TRBV29-1 with TRBJ2-1; TRBD2 agrees at 11 bases. The CDR3 is made up of 15 amino acids. The trim removed 2 bases at V and 3 bases at J, leaving 3 bases unmatched. Germline V gene sequence: CDR1 SQVTM, CDR2 ANQGSEA. CDR3 protein: CSVERGTSGYNEQFF. The CDR3 coding sequence is TGCAGCGTTGAAAGGGGGACTAGCGGCTACAATGAGCAGTTCTTC.

The chain couples TRBV5-1 to TRBJ2-1; D may be TRBD1 (5 bases). Per the germline V gene, CDR1 is SGHRS and CDR2 is YFSETQ. Trimming removed 6 bases at V and 6 bases at J, with 13 bases between. The CDR3 totals 13 residues. CDR3 loop: CASKVPGLNEQFF. DNA for the CDR3: TGCGCCAGCAAAGTCCCAGGGCTCAATGAGCAGTTCTTC.